The TCR beta chain described here comes from a study of CD4 T cells in relation to SARS-CoV-2 and coronaviruses. Background on the study: PBMCs were cultured with antigen for roughly 9 days before TCR beta sequencing.

Per germline, CDR1 KGHSH and CDR2 LQKENI. The CDR3 sequence is 12 residues long. The V gene lost 3 bases and the J gene lost 5 bases, with 5 bases spanning the gap. Overall study results and limits: The cross-reactivity analysis covered only spike protein, not other viral proteins.

CD4+ T cells from unexposed donors were obtained before the COVID-19 pandemic (2011-2018). Isolation of CD4+ T cells took place after nine to ten days in culture. Unexposed-donor CD4+ T cells were probed with SARS-CoV-2 S/N and four cold-coronavirus spikes, cells permitting. Repertoires were generated with immunoSEQ multiplex PCR, while TCRdb's copy carries only in-frame clones and drops some. The sample gives 20,000 to 25,000 clones, about 80% of which show up once; roughly 17% is in the top ten. This clone has just one count. What it binds is not known. The sequenced sample consisted of CD4+ T cells from PBMCs, cultured in vitro. The genes are TRBV18 and TRBJ2-4; the D is unclear. This clonotype originated in a human donor in good health. As DNA, the CDR3 is TGTGCCAGCTCACCGCAAGAAAACATTCAGTACTTC. The encoded protein is CASSPQENIQYF.